A single sample is the source of the 24 T cell receptor beta chains below, sequenced in a study of blood T cell repertoires in COVID-19. Sequencing used immunoSEQ multiplex PCR; TCRdb keeps in-frame clones, though not all of them. Of 100,000 or so clones listed, about 77% were seen once; the top ten hold roughly 12%. The sequenced material came from peripheral blood. The receptors shown here come from a woman aged 70 to 79 with acute or convalescent COVID-19.

The chain links TRBV3-1 (or the pseudogene TRBV3-2) to TRBJ2-2; TRBD2 is a possible D gene (6 bases). V was pared by 2 bases and J by 8 bases, with 18 bases between. The CDR3 spans 16 residues. Germline CDR1 LGHDT, CDR2 YNNKEL (reference sequence). The CDR3 loop reads CASSQSPVAGPGELFF. The CDR3 DNA is TGTGCCAGCAGCCAAAGCCCCGTCGCGGGGCCGGGGGAGCTGTTTTTT.

V usage is TRBV5-1 and J usage is TRBJ1-4; TRBD1 matches at 7 bases. The CDR3 runs to 16 residues. V dropped 4 bases and J dropped 0; count of bases not matched to a gene: 6. Germline CDR1 reads SGHRS; CDR2 reads YFSETQ. CDR3 sequence reads: CASSRSGQATNEKLFF. The CDR3 DNA sequence: TGCGCCAGCAGCAGGTCCGGACAGGCAACTAATGAAAAACTGTTTTTT.

This chain uses TRBV5-1 with TRBJ1-4, with a weak D call TRBD1 (5 bases). Germline-derived CDR1 and CDR2 are SGHRS and YFSETQ. V lost 6 bases and J lost 6, with 15 bases in between. This CDR3 region has 14 residues. The CDR3 sequence is CASKSGRADEKLFF. CDR3 sequence (DNA): TGCGCCAGCAAGTCGGGCAGGGCGGATGAAAAACTGTTTTTT.

The chain is built from TRBV10-3 and TRBJ1-2, with 8 bases that match TRBD1. The J segment lost 7 bases and the V segment lost 6 bases, leaving 7 bases of the junction unmatched. The CDR3 runs to 13 residues. The germline CDR1 and CDR2 sequences are ENHRY and SYGVKD. Here the CDR3 DNA reads TGTGCCATCAGGCCGCAGGGGGCGAGTGGCTACACCTTC. Translating gives CAIRPQGASGYTF.

The CDR3 here is CASSGGKDLTQYF. The CDR3 DNA reads as TGTGCCAGTAGTGGGGGGAAGGATCTTACGCAGTATTTT. This rearrangement joins TRBV19 to TRBJ2-3; D is perhaps TRBD2 (6 bases). V was cut by 5 bases and J by 8 bases, with 14 bases left in between. CDR1 and CDR2 from the germline V gene are LNHDA and SQIVND (reference sequence). CDR3 size: 13 residues.

The table lists this clone with a count of one. The chain recombines TRBV3-1 (or the pseudogene TRBV3-2) with TRBJ1-1; D may be TRBD1 (6 bases). V dropped 4 bases and J dropped 1 base, with 10 bases sitting between them. The CDR3 runs 14 residues. The germline V gene has CDR1 LGHDT and CDR2 YNNKEL (reference sequence). This CDR3 reads CASSPQGRNTEAFF. The CDR3 nucleotides read TGTGCCAGCAGCCCCCAGGGGAGGAACACTGAAGCTTTCTTT.

This clone has at least ten counts. The V call is TRBV5-6, the J call TRBJ1-5; 8 bases fit TRBD1. V lost 2 bases to trimming and J lost 6 bases; unmatched junction nucleotides: 7. This CDR3 is built from 15 residues. Germline V gene lookup returns CDR1 SGHDT and CDR2 YYEEEE. The CDR3 coding sequence is TGTGCCAGCAGCTTTCAGGGGGCGCGGGCTCAGCCCCAGCATTTT. Translated: CASSFQGARAQPQHF. Full variable domain (rest looked up from reference TRBV5-6 and TRBJ1-5): DAGVTQSPTHLIKTRGQQVTLRCSPKSGHDTVSWYQQALGQGPQFIFQYYEEEERQRGNFPDRFSGHQFPNYSSELNVNALLLGDSALYLCASSFQGARAQPQHFGDGTRLSIL.

CDR3 protein: CASSAPSGNTEAFF. In nucleotides, the CDR3 is TGTGCCAGCAGCGCCCCCTCCGGGAACACTGAAGCTTTCTTT. J is TRBJ1-1 and V is TRBV9; unclear D gene. Germline assignment: CDR1 SGDLS and CDR2 YYNGEE. V was shortened by 3 bases and J by 1 base, with 10 bases between the two germline ends. This CDR3 spans 14 amino acids.

The CDR3 nucleotides read TGTGCCAGCTTCCCCCCCCCACAGGTCCACGAGACCCAGTACTTC. Its protein is CASFPPPQVHETQYF. The rearrangement uses TRBV21-1 and TRBJ2-5; the table assigns TRBD1, which was not confirmed against the DNA. TRBV21-1 is noted as a pseudogene. There are 15 residues in the CDR3.

This clone occurred a few times. V is TRBV3-1 (or the pseudogene TRBV3-2) and J is TRBJ2-2; no clear D gene. From germline, CDR1 is LGHDT and CDR2 YNNKEL (reference sequence). The CDR3 extends over 14 amino acids. Trimming removed 2 bases at V and 2 bases at J, with 6 bases between. The CDR3 nucleotides read TGTGCCAGCAGCCAAAGGAGTAACACCGGGGAGCTGTTTTTT. Translating it yields CASSQRSNTGELFF.

J is TRBJ2-7 and V is TRBV6-5, with 10 bases lining up with TRBD2. Germline V gene data show CDR1 as MNHEY and CDR2 as SVGAGI. The trim removed 4 bases at V and 3 bases at J, leaving 0 bases unmatched. This CDR3 contains 13 residues. CDR3 nucleotide sequence: TGTGCCAGCAGTTCTAGCGGGGGCTACGAGCAGTACGTC. It encodes CASSSSGGYEQYV.

The chain combines TRBV2 with TRBJ1-1; D possibly corresponds to TRBD1 (6 bases). Looked up from germline, CDR1 is SNHLY and CDR2 is FYNNEI. The ends were cut back, 4 bases at V and 5 bases at J, with 20 bases in the middle. There are 16 residues in the CDR3. In nucleotides, the CDR3 is TGTGCCAGCAGTGCCCCCGCGGGCAGGGGTAAGACTGAAGCTTTCTTT. Residues: CASSAPAGRGKTEAFF.

This clone has more than one count but fewer than ten. The J gene is TRBJ1-1, the V gene TRBV13; TRBD1 aligns across 9 bases. Trimming at V came to 3 bases and at J to 1 base, leaving 9 bases not matched to a gene. In germline, CDR1 is PRHDT, CDR2 FYEKMQ (reference sequence). The CDR3 consists of 17 residues. CDR3 DNA sequence: TGTGCCAGCAGCTTCGGGGGGACAGGGCCAGCGAACACTGAAGCTTTCTTT. This encodes CASSFGGTGPANTEAFF.

The chain combines TRBV9 with TRBJ2-7, with 11 bases identical to TRBD1. The CDR3 has 19 residues. Unmatched junction bases numbered 19, after V lost 2 bases and J lost 6 bases. Germline V CDR1 and CDR2: SGDLS, YYNGEE. CDR3 loop: CASSVNPSSPTGTGGEQYF. The CDR3 DNA reads as TGTGCCAGCAGCGTCAATCCGAGTTCTCCTACCGGGACAGGGGGCGAGCAGTACTTC.

The CDR3 DNA follows: TGTGCCAGCAGCCACAGGGTCCCCAACTATGGCTACACCTTC. This codes for CASSHRVPNYGYTF. The genes are TRBV6-5 and TRBJ1-2; D is possibly TRBD1 (6 bases). The V gene's germline CDR1 is MNHEY and CDR2 SVGAGI. V gave up 6 bases and J gave up 2 bases, with 13 bases separating them. The CDR3 runs 14 residues.

This chain joins TRBV12-5 and TRBJ2-1, with D perhaps matching TRBD2 (6 bases). Trimming shortened V by 1 base and J by 9 bases, and 16 bases separated the two germline ends. This CDR3 region has 15 residues. The germline V gene encodes CDR1 LGHNT and CDR2 FRNRAP. The CDR3 DNA reads TGTGCTAGTGGTTTGGCAAGTGGTACTAGCATTGAGCAGTTCTTC. This codes for CASGLASGTSIEQFF.

The V and J genes are TRBV7-9 and TRBJ2-3; D uncertain. Between the trimmed V and J ends, which lost 3 bases and 10 bases, there was a span of 8 bases. CDR3 length: 11 amino acids. Germline CDR1 and CDR2: SEHNR and FQNEAQ (reference sequence). Here the CDR3 DNA reads TGTGCCAGCAGCTTGCGAGGTGCGCAGTATTTT. This gives the protein CASSLRGAQYF.

The J gene is TRBJ1-1, the V gene TRBV18; D remains unclear. The CDR3 has 16 amino acids. Germline V gene data show CDR1 as KGHSH and CDR2 as LQKENI. The V end lost 3 bases, the J end lost 1 base, and 15 bases lay between the germline ends. The CDR3 loop is CASSPAPRGANTEAFF. The CDR3 DNA follows: TGTGCCAGCTCACCCGCCCCACGCGGAGCGAACACTGAAGCTTTCTTT.

This clone was recorded a few times. The rearrangement uses TRBV19 and TRBJ2-7; 8 bases line up with TRBD1. Germline CDR1 and CDR2: LNHDA and SQIVND (reference sequence). CDR3 length: 14 amino acids. V dropped 7 bases and J dropped 3; count of bases not matched to a gene: 8. Here the CDR3 DNA reads TGTGCCAGTACCAGGGGGCGAATCGACTACGAGCAGTACTTC. It yields the protein CASTRGRIDYEQYF.

V gene TRBV6-6 combines with J gene TRBJ2-7; maybe TRBD1 (6 bases). Germline CDR1 and CDR2: MNHNY and SVGAGI (reference sequence). V was shortened by 2 bases and J by 0 bases, with 14 bases between the two germline ends. CDR3 length: 16 amino acids. CDR3: CASSYGRDTSSYEQYV. The CDR3 DNA reads as TGTGCCAGCAGTTACGGACGGGACACTAGCTCCTACGAGCAGTACGTC.

The chain uses TRBV6-5 and TRBJ2-3, with D possibly TRBD1 on 5 matching bases. This CDR3 is built from 13 residues. Trimming cost V 4 bases and J 3 bases, with 8 bases left between them. Germline V CDR1 and CDR2: MNHEY, SVGAGI. DNA of the CDR3: TGTGCCAGCAGTTTAGGGGCAACAGATACGCAGTATTTT. Protein sequence: CASSLGATDTQYF.

The chain joins TRBV6-5 to TRBJ1-1; 7 bases map to TRBD1. Germline loops: CDR1 MNHEY, CDR2 SVGAGI. The CDR3 has 12 amino acids. V lost 8 bases and J lost 7; bases outside the gene matches: 7. CDR3 loop: CASRDRFGEAFF. Written as DNA, the CDR3 is TGTGCCAGCCGGGACAGATTCGGTGAAGCTTTCTTT.

This clone was recorded only once. This chain connects TRBV5-6 to TRBJ2-1; D may be TRBD1 (6 bases). This CDR3 has 18 residues. CDR1 SGHDT and CDR2 YYEEEE come from the germline V gene. The V gene lost 4 bases and the J gene lost 0 bases, with 20 bases spanning the gap. In DNA form, the CDR3 reads TGTGCCAGCAGCATCGACCCCGGGACACCGAGCTCCTACAATGAGCAGTTCTTC. It codes for CASSIDPGTPSSYNEQFF.

J is TRBJ2-5 and V is TRBV19; TRBD2 matches at 9 bases. The CDR3 consists of 14 residues. Germline values: CDR1 LNHDA, CDR2 SQIVND (reference sequence). V lost 3 bases and J lost 4; bases outside the gene matches: 3. The CDR3 region has the DNA TGTGCCAGTAGTATGCGGGGGGGCCGAGAGACCCAGTACTTC. Protein: CASSMRGGRETQYF.